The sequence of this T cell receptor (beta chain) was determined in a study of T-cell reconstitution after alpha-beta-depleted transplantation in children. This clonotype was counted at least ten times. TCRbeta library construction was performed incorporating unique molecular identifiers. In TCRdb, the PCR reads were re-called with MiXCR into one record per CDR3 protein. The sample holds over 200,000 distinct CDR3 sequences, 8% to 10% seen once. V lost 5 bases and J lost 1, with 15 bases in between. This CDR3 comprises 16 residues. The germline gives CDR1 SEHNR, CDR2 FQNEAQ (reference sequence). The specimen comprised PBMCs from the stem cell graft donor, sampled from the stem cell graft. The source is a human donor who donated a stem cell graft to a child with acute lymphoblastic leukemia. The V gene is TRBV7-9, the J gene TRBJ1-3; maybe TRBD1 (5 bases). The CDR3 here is CASSGSSGGSGNTIYF. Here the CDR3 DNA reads TGTGCCAGCAGCGGCAGCAGCGGGGGATCTGGAAACACCATATATTTT.